Listed below are T cell receptor beta chains from one sample, sequenced in a study of T cell repertoires in cytomegalovirus infection. In TCRdb, the reads were re-called with MiXCR into one record per CDR3 protein. The sample gives 250,000 or so distinct CDR3 sequences, roughly 10% of which show up once; about 15% is in the top ten. The sample consisted of PBMCs. These receptors originate from a human donor in good health (CMV status not recorded). Some clones in this sample may be carry-over from other donors' samples. Each CDR3 is given with its conserved first and last residue. The D gene is left open where the match is weak. Only part of the rows carry a size: once, few, many, or a class if the clone is expanded.

v_gene	d_gene	abundance	j_gene	CDR3nt	CDR3aa
TRBV20-1	TRBD2	few	TRBJ2-1	TGCAGTCCACAGGTAGCTAGCGGGAGCCGTGAGCAGTTCTTC	CSPQVASGSREQFF
TRBV7-9	.	many	TRBJ1-1	TGTGCCAGCAGCTTAGACAGCTCCATGAACACTGAAGCTTTCTTT	CASSLDSSMNTEAFF
TRBV27	TRBD2	few	TRBJ2-1	TGTGCCAGCAGTCTAGGCCCTAACTCCGTGGGACTAGCGGGGGGCTTGAGCTCCTACAATGAGCAGTTCTTC	CASSLGPNSVGLAGGLSSYNEQFF
TRBV7-9	.	many	TRBJ2-1	TGTGCCGGATGGGGCCTAGAGGTAGGCAATGAGCAGTTCTTC	CAGWGLEVGNEQFF
TRBV19	.	few	TRBJ2-2	TGTGCCAGTATCAGGGGCGCGAACACCGGGGAGCTGTTTTTT	CASIRGANTGELFF
TRBV2	.	.	TRBJ2-5	TGTGCCAGCAGTACGGGACCCCGGGGCGGAGAGACCCAGTACTTC	CASSTGPRGGETQYF
TRBV19	.	.	TRBJ2-4	TGTGCCAGTAGTATAGGCGGGGGCAGCCTAGCCAAAAACATTCAGTACTTC	CASSIGGGSLAKNIQYF
TRBV7-2	.	many	TRBJ1-1	TGTGCCAGCAGCTTAGCGCTACTGAACACTGAAGCTTTCTTT	CASSLALLNTEAFF
TRBV12-3/TRBV12-4	TRBD2	many	TRBJ2-5	TGTGCCAGCAGTGCGGGACTAGCGGGAGTGGTGGGACAACAAGAGACCCAGTACTTC	CASSAGLAGVVGQQETQYF
TRBV19	TRBD1	.	TRBJ1-5	TGTGCCAGTAGTATAGATACCGCGGCAGGGGGAAATCAGCCCCAGCATTTT	CASSIDTAAGGNQPQHF
TRBV5-1	TRBD1	.	TRBJ2-3	TGCGCCAGCAGCTGGAACCGGGACAGGAGCACAGATACGCAGTATTTT	CASSWNRDRSTDTQYF
TRBV19	TRBD2	few	TRBJ2-1	TGTGCCAGTAGTATAGCTGGTAGCGGGAACCTCAATGAGCAGTTCTTC	CASSIAGSGNLNEQFF
TRBV7-2	TRBD1	.	TRBJ1-2	TGTGCCAGCAGCTCCCCGGACAGGGGGTATGATGGCTATGGCTACACCTTC	CASSSPDRGYDGYGYTF
TRBV7-8	TRBD1	.	TRBJ1-1	TGTGCCAGCAGCTCGGACAGGCTGGACACTGAAGCTTTCTTT	CASSSDRLDTEAFF
TRBV11-2	TRBD2	many	TRBJ2-2	TGTGCCAGCAGCTTAGTTAGCGGGAGAGTCGGCACCGGGGAGCTGTTTTTT	CASSLVSGRVGTGELFF
TRBV6-2/TRBV6-3	.	many	TRBJ1-5	TGTGCCAGCAGTTACTCAGAGAGCAATCAGCCCCAGCATTTT	CASSYSESNQPQHF
TRBV11-2	.	few	TRBJ2-5	TGTGCCAGCACCATATCTACTATTAGCGTAGAGACCCAGTACTTC	CASTISTISVETQYF
TRBV7-6	.	few	TRBJ2-1	TGTGCCAGCAGCTCGCCGGGCGCGGTAGACAATGAGCAGTTCTTC	CASSSPGAVDNEQFF
TRBV7-2	.	many	TRBJ1-2	TGTGCCAGCAGCTTAGTCGGTATCGGCTACACCTTC	CASSLVGIGYTF
TRBV11-3	.	many	TRBJ2-7	TGTGCCAGCAGCTTAGCGGCCACCTACGAGCAGTACTTC	CASSLAATYEQYF
TRBV19	TRBD1	.	TRBJ1-2	TGTGCCAGTACCTCCAGGACAGGGACGAAGACTAACTATGGCTACACCTTC	CASTSRTGTKTNYGYTF
TRBV7-2	TRBD1	few	TRBJ2-2	TGTGCCAGCAGCTTAGTGGGGACAGGGATCGGCGGGGAGCTGTTTTTT	CASSLVGTGIGGELFF
TRBV11-2	.	.	TRBJ1-1	TGTGCCAGCAGCTCAGGACAGCTCATGAACACTGAAGCTTTCTTT	CASSSGQLMNTEAFF
TRBV5-8	TRBD2	few	TRBJ2-5	TGTGCCAGCAGGCCTCTTGCGGGAGAAAAGACCCAGTACTTC	CASRPLAGEKTQYF
TRBV7-2	.	many	TRBJ1-3	TGTGCCAGCAGCTTAGGGACCCCTGGGCTCACTGGAAACACCATATATTTT	CASSLGTPGLTGNTIYF
TRBV6-2/TRBV6-3	TRBD2	.	TRBJ2-1	TGTGCCACCCTAACTGCCGGGACTAGCGGAAACAATGAGCAGTTCTTC	CATLTAGTSGNNEQFF
TRBV7-9	TRBD1	once	TRBJ1-6	TGTGCCAGCAAAGACGGACAGGGAATCGTTTACTCACCCCTCCACTTT	CASKDGQGIVYSPLHF
TRBV29-1	TRBD1	many	TRBJ1-3	TGCAGCGTTACACCGACAGGGGCGGCTGGAAACACCATATATTTT	CSVTPTGAAGNTIYF